This entry lists 28 T cell receptor beta chains sequenced from one sample in a study of T cells after yellow fever vaccination. MiXCR was run by TCRdb on the 5' RACE reads, yielding one entry per CDR3 protein. The sample lists 150,000 to 200,000 distinct CDR3 sequences, roughly 11% occurring once. Sequenced here: CD8+ T cells sorted from PBMCs, sampled 15 days after the yellow fever booster vaccination. The receptor set was obtained from a man aged 18-30 years who received the YFV17D yellow fever vaccine.

This clonotype was observed a few times. This chain uses TRBV5-1 with TRBJ2-3, with TRBD1 identical over 9 bases. With 1 base clipped from V and 5 bases from J, the junction kept 14 bases outside the gene matches. Germline V CDR1 and CDR2: SGHRS, YFSETQ. The CDR3 sequence is 18 residues long. CDR3 DNA: TGCGCCAGCAGCTTGACAGGGGGCTATAGATTTGGTGGAGATACGCAGTATTTT. Translating it yields CASSLTGGYRFGGDTQYF.

The chain couples TRBV7-3 to TRBJ2-3; no definite D call. The CDR3 sequence is 13 residues long. Trimming stripped 6 bases from V and 5 bases from J, with 12 bases between. From germline, CDR1 is SGHTA and CDR2 FQGTGA. The CDR3 region is CASSPRLGDTQYF. The CDR3 region has the DNA TGTGCCAGCAGTCCACGATTGGGAGATACGCAGTATTTT.

The chain carries TRBV4-1 and TRBJ2-5; TRBD1 is a possible D gene (5 bases). Germline V gives CDR1 MGHRA, CDR2 YSYEKL. V was clipped by 5 bases and J by 5 bases, with 18 bases between them. This CDR3 spans 15 amino acids. The DNA of the CDR3 is TGCGCCAGCAGCTCAGGGTTGGGCGAAGCGGAGACCCAGTACTTC. Amino acid sequence: CASSSGLGEAETQYF.

With respect to this clonotype: A much bigger clone sits one base away, suggesting this may be a read error. V usage is TRBV6-2 or TRBV6-3 and J usage is TRBJ2-1, with D maybe TRBD1 (5 bases). Germline V gene data show CDR1 as MNHEY and CDR2 as SVGEGT. The length of the CDR3 is 13 residues. The germline V and J ends were trimmed by 5 bases and 8 bases, with 13 bases remaining between them. For the CDR3, the DNA is TGTGCCAGCAGTCCCCGACTGGGGCATGAGCAGTTCTTC. Its protein product is CASSPRLGHEQFF.

V gene TRBV20-1 combines with J gene TRBJ1-1; 9 bases are shared with TRBD1. CDR1 and CDR2 (germline): DFQATT, SNEGSKA (reference sequence). The CDR3 length is 12 residues. The ends lost 6 bases at V and 7 bases at J; junction bases unmatched: 6. CDR3 sequence: CSASRDRDEAFF. Written as DNA, the CDR3 is TGCAGTGCGAGCCGGGACAGGGATGAAGCTTTCTTT.

This clonotype came up many times. The chain is built from TRBV6-2 or TRBV6-3 and TRBJ1-2; no firm D call. V was pared by 4 bases and J by 0 bases, with 21 bases between. Germline CDR1 and CDR2: MNHEY and SVGEGT. There are 18 residues in the CDR3. CDR3 sequence: CASSSFPRLAEANYGYTF. The CDR3 DNA follows: TGTGCCAGCAGTTCCTTCCCAAGGTTAGCGGAGGCTAACTATGGCTACACCTTC.

In this sample, this clonotype turned up a few times. CDR3 amino acids: CASSATAGWFHGYTF. DNA of the CDR3: TGTGCCAGCAGCGCGACCGCCGGGTGGTTTCATGGCTACACCTTC. The rearrangement links TRBV7-2 to TRBJ1-2, with D hard to call. Trimming stripped 5 bases from V and 6 bases from J, with 19 bases between. The CDR3 covers 15 residues. The germline gives CDR1 SGHTA, CDR2 FQGNSA.

A few counts support this clonotype. The V call is TRBV24-1, the J call TRBJ2-3; no firm D call. V shed 3 bases and J shed 3 bases, with 12 bases lying between them. The V gene's germline CDR1 is KGHDR and CDR2 SFDVKD. This CDR3 has 15 amino acids. CDR3 sequence (DNA): TGTGCCACCAGTGATGAAACGGCCGGGACAGATACGCAGTATTTT. As protein: CATSDETAGTDTQYF.

There are a few counts of this clonotype. The J gene is TRBJ2-7, the V gene TRBV7-9, with D possibly being TRBD2 (6 bases). Trimming left V 2 bases short and J 6 bases short, with 17 bases between. Germline CDR1 and CDR2: SEHNR and FQNEAQ (reference sequence). The CDR3 sequence is 15 residues long. The CDR3 sequence is CASSLWRRDSSEQYF. Here the CDR3 DNA reads TGTGCCAGCAGCTTATGGCGCCGGGACTCATCCGAGCAGTACTTC.

This clonotype has more than one count but fewer than ten. This rearrangement joins TRBV7-3 to TRBJ2-2; possibly TRBD2 for D (6 bases). CDR1 SGHTA and CDR2 FQGTGA come from the germline V gene. This CDR3 region has 14 residues. V lost 5 bases, J lost 6 bases, and 13 bases lay in between. The DNA for the CDR3 is TGTGCCAGCAGCCCCACCCCTAGCGCCGGGGAGCTGTTTTTT. As protein: CASSPTPSAGELFF.

This clonotype occurred a few times. The chain employs TRBV21-1 and TRBJ2-5; TRBD2, the table's D call, lacks a check against the DNA. TRBV21-1 is flagged as a pseudogene. This CDR3 is built from 15 residues. CDR3 region: CASSKARVAEETQYF. DNA for the CDR3: TGTGCCAGCAGCAAAGCTAGGGTAGCGGAAGAGACCCAGTACTTC.

This clonotype was counted ten times or more. This sequence joins TRBV12-5 and TRBJ1-6; weak D call: TRBD1 (5 bases). The CDR3 has 16 amino acids. V lost 7 bases and J lost 0, with 13 bases in between. The V gene's germline CDR1 is LGHNT and CDR2 FRNRAP. The CDR3 region has the DNA TGTGCTAGTGCCTCGGGGGAGAGCTCCTATAATTCACCCCTCCACTTT. Its translation: CASASGESSYNSPLHF. The full variable domain, in which reference TRBV12-5 and TRBJ1-6 provide the parts outside the CDR3, is DARVTQTPRHKVTEMGQEVTMRCQPILGHNTVFWYRQTMMQGLELLAYFRNRAPLDDSGMPKDRFSAEMPDATLATLKIQPSEPRDSAVYFCASASGESSYNSPLHFGNGTRLTVT.

In its sample, this clonotype was seen many times. The chain is built from TRBV2 and TRBJ2-3, with 11 bases lining up with TRBD2. Germline values: CDR1 SNHLY, CDR2 FYNNEI. V gave up 5 bases and J gave up 2 bases; unmatched junction bases: 3. The CDR3 covers 15 residues. CDR3 nucleotides: TGTGCCAGCAGTACTAGCGGGGGAGACACAGATACGCAGTATTTT. Protein: CASSTSGGDTDTQYF.

This clonotype has only a few counts. CDR3 amino acids: CASRPGTGVQPQHF. In DNA form, the CDR3 reads TGTGCCAGCAGGCCCGGGACAGGGGTTCAGCCCCAGCATTTT. This chain joins TRBV6-2 or TRBV6-3 and TRBJ1-5, with 10 bases lining up with TRBD1. CDR3 length: 14 amino acids. Germline lookup yields CDR1 MNHEY and CDR2 SVGEGT. V trimming: 6 bases; J trimming: 6 bases; junction bases outside the gene matches: 5.

This clonotype has just a few counts. The chain is built from TRBV7-8 and TRBJ2-3; D uncertain. This CDR3 comprises 15 residues. The germline V and J ends were trimmed by 5 bases and 1 base, with 13 bases remaining between them. Germline V gene sequence: CDR1 SGHVS, CDR2 FQNEAQ. The CDR3 sequence: CASSTPLMGTDTQYF. The CDR3 DNA reads TGTGCCAGCAGCACTCCCCTAATGGGCACAGATACGCAGTATTTT.

This clonotype turned up a few times. The genes are TRBV20-1 and TRBJ2-1; 9 bases agree with TRBD2. The V segment lost 0 bases and the J segment 4 bases; nucleotides outside the gene matches: 10. The germline CDR1 and CDR2 sequences are DFQATT and SNEGSKA (reference sequence). This CDR3 region has 17 residues. This CDR3 is CSAREGLAGDVYNEQFF. The CDR3 DNA is TGCAGTGCTAGAGAGGGTTTAGCGGGGGACGTATACAATGAGCAGTTCTTC.

This clonotype was detected many times. The chain couples TRBV11-2 to TRBJ2-1, with 7 bases matching TRBD2. Germline loops: CDR1 SGHAT, CDR2 FQNNGV. The CDR3 extends over 17 amino acids. With V trimmed by 0 bases and J by 0 bases, 5 bases remained unmatched. CDR3 residues: CASSLDLADYSYNEQFF. The CDR3 bases are TGTGCCAGCAGCTTAGATCTAGCGGATTACTCCTACAATGAGCAGTTCTTC.

Many counts were recorded for this clonotype. The rearrangement joins TRBV7-6 to TRBJ1-5, with D perhaps matching TRBD1 (5 bases). The CDR3 is made up of 18 amino acids. The ends were cut back, 4 bases at V and 0 bases at J, with 19 bases in the middle. CDR1 and CDR2 (germline): SGHVS, FNYEAQ. In DNA form, the CDR3 reads TGTGCCAGCAGCTCCTTGTCCGGCGCGAGGGGTAGCAATCAGCCCCAGCATTTT. It specifies CASSSLSGARGSNQPQHF. The full variable domain, rest sourced from reference TRBV7-6 and TRBJ1-5, is GAGVSQSPRYKVTKRGQDVALRCDPISGHVSLYWYRQALGQGPEFLTYFNYEAQQDKSGLPNDRFSAERPEGSISTLTIQRTEQRDSAMYRCASSSLSGARGSNQPQHFGDGTRLSIL.

A note on this clonotype: Mismatch with germline at one junction end may stem from a read error. The genes are TRBV7-3 and TRBJ2-1; 11 nucleotides match TRBD2. The germline V gene has CDR1 SGHTA and CDR2 FQGTGA. The CDR3 loop spans 14 amino acids. DNA of the CDR3: TGTGCCAGCAACTTAGCGGGGGGGAGGAATGAGCAGTTCTTC. Translation: CASNLAGGRNEQFF.

This clonotype was observed a handful of times. The chain is built from TRBV6-5 and TRBJ1-2; 9 bases fit TRBD1. The CDR3 contains 14 residues. Germline V gene lookup returns CDR1 MNHEY and CDR2 SVGAGI. With 5 bases clipped from V and 6 bases from J, the junction kept 7 bases outside the gene matches. Here the CDR3 DNA reads TGTGCCAGCAGTCCCGGGACAGGGTTTCATGGCTACACCTTC. Protein product: CASSPGTGFHGYTF.

This clonotype has just a few counts. The chain carries TRBV5-1 and TRBJ2-3; no firm D call. Trimming removed 2 bases at V and 0 bases at J, with 13 bases between. The CDR3 runs to 16 residues. The germline gives CDR1 SGHRS, CDR2 YFSETQ. CDR3 protein: CASSFLWQDSTDTQYF. The CDR3, as DNA: TGCGCCAGCAGCTTCCTCTGGCAGGATAGCACAGATACGCAGTATTTT.

The chain couples TRBV5-1 to TRBJ2-2; 8 nucleotides line up with TRBD1. Germline assignment: CDR1 SGHRS and CDR2 YFSETQ. The CDR3 has 14 residues. V lost 4 bases, J lost 7 bases, and 6 bases stayed unmatched. The CDR3, as DNA: TGCGCCAGCAGCCCGAGACAGGGGAGCGGGGAGCTGTTTTTT. This codes for CASSPRQGSGELFF.

V gene TRBV28 combines with J gene TRBJ2-6; D gene unclear. Germline V lookup: CDR1 MDHEN, CDR2 SYDVKM. Trimming left V 6 bases short and J 4 bases short, with 7 bases between. The CDR3 is made up of 13 amino acids. The CDR3 here is CASRLGGANVLTF. CDR3 DNA: TGTGCCAGCAGACTTGGCGGGGCCAACGTCCTGACTTTC.

This clonotype was observed a handful of times. The chain is built from TRBV27 and TRBJ2-7; perhaps TRBD2 as D (6 bases). The V end was cut by 6 bases, the J end by 2 bases, with 14 bases between. The CDR3 totals 14 residues. The germline V gene has CDR1 MNHEY and CDR2 SMNVEV (reference sequence). The CDR3, as DNA: TGTGCCAGCAGCCCCGGACGGACTACCTACGAGCAGTACTTC. Translating gives CASSPGRTTYEQYF.

The chain's CDR3 is CATTTDYNSPLHF. The CDR3 DNA reads as TGTGCTACCACCACAGACTATAATTCACCCCTCCACTTT. The rearrangement joins TRBV6-5 to TRBJ1-6; D gene unclear. The CDR3 covers 13 residues. CDR1 is MNHEY, CDR2 SVGAGI, per germline.

This clonotype was seen only a few times. The chain joins TRBV20-1 to TRBJ2-2; D uncertain. Trimming left V 3 bases short and J 10 bases short, with 15 bases between. CDR3 size: 13 residues. Looked up from germline, CDR1 is DFQATT and CDR2 is SNEGSKA (reference sequence). In nucleotides, the CDR3 is TGCAGTGCTAGGGGAAGGACCCGGGTGGAGCTGTTTTTT. Translated: CSARGRTRVELFF.

This clonotype was picked up a small number of times. The rearrangement links TRBV13 to TRBJ2-1; possibly TRBD1 or TRBD2 for D (5 bases each). V was cut by 2 bases and J by 6 bases, with 14 bases left in between. The germline V gene has CDR1 PRHDT and CDR2 FYEKMQ (reference sequence). The CDR3 covers 15 residues. CDR3 residues: CASSLLRGTLNEQFF. CDR3 bases: TGTGCCAGCAGCTTACTCCGGGGCACTCTCAATGAGCAGTTCTTC.

This clonotype was counted only a few times. In DNA form, the CDR3 reads TGTGCCAGCAGTTTCTTCGGTAACTCCTACGAGCAGTACTTC. Its translation is CASSFFGNSYEQYF. The genes are TRBV12-3 or TRBV12-4 and TRBJ2-7; D remains ambiguous. Deletions cut 3 bases from V and 0 bases from J, with 9 bases between. The CDR3 sequence is 14 residues long.